Shown below are 3 T cell receptor beta chains from a single sample sequenced in a study of blood T cell repertoires in COVID-19. Profiled with immunoSEQ multiplex PCR; TCRdb holds only in-frame clones, not every one. The table includes some 160,000 clones, around 89% detected once. Sequencing was done on a sample of peripheral blood. Receptors were obtained from a man aged 50-59 years who had recovered from COVID-19.

V and J are TRBV15 and TRBJ2-7; D may be TRBD1 (6 bases). Germline assignment: CDR1 LNHNV and CDR2 YYDKDF (reference sequence). The V gene lost 5 bases and the J gene lost 3 bases, with 14 bases spanning the gap. The CDR3 covers 14 residues. The CDR3 DNA follows: TGTGCCACCAGCGCAACAGGGTTCGACTACGAGCAGTACTTC. As protein: CATSATGFDYEQYF.

The gene calls are TRBV5-4 and TRBJ2-5, with 11 positions matching TRBD2. The V and J ends lost 4 bases and 5 bases, in that order; junction bases with no gene match: 16. The CDR3 is made up of 18 amino acids. Germline V gene sequence: CDR1 SGHNT, CDR2 YYREEE (reference sequence). The CDR3 DNA sequence: TGTGCCAGCAGCCCCGGCAAGCTAGCGGGGGGCGGACGCGAGACCCAGTACTTC. It codes for CASSPGKLAGGGRETQYF.

The rearrangement joins TRBV10-3 to TRBJ2-1; 7 nucleotides align to TRBD1. Germline V gene lookup returns CDR1 ENHRY and CDR2 SYGVKD. The CDR3 is 13 amino acids. The trim removed 8 bases at V and 6 bases at J, leaving 7 bases unmatched. CDR3 amino acids: CAIATGQSNEQFF. The CDR3 DNA sequence: TGTGCCATCGCTACGGGACAGTCCAATGAGCAGTTCTTC.